This note documents a single TCR beta chain sequence. Which antigen it targets is not known. One base away there is no much larger clone; base qualities are not given. The collaborating institutions used their own protocols to collect whole blood in K2EDTA tubes. For TCRbeta analysis, collaborators shipped samples in one of three forms: frozen whole blood, isolated PBMCs, or DNA extracted from either of those sample types. This sample stems from a study of blood T cell repertoires in COVID-19 (dated by TCRdb to 2020 to 2021). Context from the whole study: The collaborator samples originated in the United States, Italy and Spain and spanned the acute and convalescent phases of COVID-19. The material from the prospective study consisted of cDNA or gDNA derived from T cells, B-cell-depleted T cells, or PBMCs. Deeply sampled blood TCRbeta repertoires from subjects exposed to, actively infected with, or recovered from COVID-19 were included in the dataset. The repertoires were made available in a free public database intended to serve as a resource for research on the immune response to SARS-CoV-2. Samples were obtained from the ongoing ImmuneRACE study (first 160 participants) and from approximately 1,200 subjects provided by 6 global collaborators. Sample metadata almost always included a de-identified subject ID, COVID-19 status, age in years and sex. HLA class I and class II types, where available, came from metadata supplied by the sample provider rather than from assay-based typing. Points the paper makes about the study in general: Clinical and demographic metadata were provided uncurated, with the amount varying by source and participant.

TCRbeta CDR3 regions were amplified from genomic DNA using the immunoSEQ Assay, a bias-controlled multiplex PCR. On the authors' methods: The number of nucleated cells in each sample was estimated from the amplification of reference gene primers within the assay. To quantify the absolute abundance of each unique TCRbeta CDR3 rearrangement, sequence reads were collapsed and filtered. For each sample, productive Simpson clonality was calculated by taking the square root of Simpson's diversity index across productive rearrangements. TCRdb took over this immuneACCESS table, retaining in-frame rearrangements with V and J assigned. Such tables are incomplete; in checked studies, under half of the missing clones stem from an unresolved V gene, and the remainder is unexplained. V and J calls and clone size are as listed in that table; D and trimming were resolved from the DNA. Here the sample has some 90,000 clones; roughly 90% occur a single time. In total, the top ten clones hold more than 1% of the sample.

CDR1 MNHEY and CDR2 SMNVEV are derived from the germline V gene (reference sequence). A distance of 15 bases separates the germline ends of V and J, which lose 5 bases and 7 bases respectively. From the cysteine through the phenylalanine, the CDR3 covers 15 amino acids. This entry keeps only the CDR3 DNA: 45 bases, framed from base 1. The TCR comes from a man aged 80 or over with active or convalescent COVID-19. Here the chain combines TRBV27 and TRBJ1-6; 6 matching bases give a weak D call of TRBD1. The sequenced sample consisted of peripheral blood. The sequenced DNA is TGTGCCAGCAGTGCCGGACAGTTTGGGAATTCACCCCTCCACTTT. Translated, this gives CASSAGQFGNSPLHF.